Below, one T cell receptor beta chain is given with its context. Sequencing was performed with immunoSEQ multiplex PCR; in TCRdb, only in-frame clones are kept and a portion is missing. The sample shows around 260,000 clones, roughly 85% of them seen only once. Germline V gene lookup returns CDR1 MNHEY and CDR2 SVGAGI. Trimming cost V 10 bases and J 3 bases, with 21 bases left between them. The CDR3 spans 15 residues. This record belongs to a study of blood T cell repertoires in COVID-19. At the level of the study: T cells, B-cell-depleted T cells, or PBMCs provided the cDNA or gDNA that served as material.

Sequencing was done on a sample of peripheral blood. This receptor was obtained from a woman between 45 and 65 years old who had recovered from COVID-19. The chain carries TRBV6-5 and TRBJ2-5; D might be TRBD2 (6 bases). The CDR3 sequence is CANDRPRGPKETQYF. The CDR3 bases are TGTGCCAACGACCGACCGCGGGGACCCAAAGAGACCCAGTACTTC.